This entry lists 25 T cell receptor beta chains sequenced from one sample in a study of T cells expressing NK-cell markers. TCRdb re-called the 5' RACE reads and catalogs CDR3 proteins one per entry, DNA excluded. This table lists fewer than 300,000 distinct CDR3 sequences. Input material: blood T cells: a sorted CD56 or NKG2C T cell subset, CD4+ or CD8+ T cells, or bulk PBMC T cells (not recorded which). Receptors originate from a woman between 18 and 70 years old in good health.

The chain's CDR3 is CASRIDIGYGYTF. The chain uses TRBV6-1 and TRBJ1-2. The germline V gene has CDR1 MNHNS and CDR2 SASEGT. This CDR3 spans 13 amino acids.

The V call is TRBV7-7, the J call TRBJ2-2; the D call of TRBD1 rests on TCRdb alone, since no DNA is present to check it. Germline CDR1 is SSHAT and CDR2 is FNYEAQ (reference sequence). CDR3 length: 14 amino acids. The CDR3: CASSLTENTGELFF. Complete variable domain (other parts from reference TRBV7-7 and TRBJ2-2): GAGVSQSPRYKVTKRGQDVTLRCDPISSHATLYWYQQALGQGPEFLTYFNYEAQPDKSGLPSDRFSAERPEGSISTLTIQRTEQRDSAMYRCASSLTENTGELFFGEGSRLTVL.

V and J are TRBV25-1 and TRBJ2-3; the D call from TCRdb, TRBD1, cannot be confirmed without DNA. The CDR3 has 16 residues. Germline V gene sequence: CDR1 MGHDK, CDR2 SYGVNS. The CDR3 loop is CASSEFGQGGTDTQYF.

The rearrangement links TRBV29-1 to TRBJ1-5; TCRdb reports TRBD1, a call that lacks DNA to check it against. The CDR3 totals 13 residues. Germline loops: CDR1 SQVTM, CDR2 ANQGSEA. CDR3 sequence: CSVADRSNQPQHF.

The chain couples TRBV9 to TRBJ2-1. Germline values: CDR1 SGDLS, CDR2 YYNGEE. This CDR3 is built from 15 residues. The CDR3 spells CASSDASGAYNEQFF.

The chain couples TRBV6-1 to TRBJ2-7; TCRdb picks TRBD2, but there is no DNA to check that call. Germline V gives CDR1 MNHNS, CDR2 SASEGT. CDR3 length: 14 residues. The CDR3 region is CASRVSGSVYEQYF.

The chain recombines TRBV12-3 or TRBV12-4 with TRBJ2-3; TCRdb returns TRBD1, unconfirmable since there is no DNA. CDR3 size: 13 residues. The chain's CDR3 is CASRRDSTDTQYF.

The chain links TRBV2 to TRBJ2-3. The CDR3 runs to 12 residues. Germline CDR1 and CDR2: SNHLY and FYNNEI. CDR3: CASSERAITQYF.

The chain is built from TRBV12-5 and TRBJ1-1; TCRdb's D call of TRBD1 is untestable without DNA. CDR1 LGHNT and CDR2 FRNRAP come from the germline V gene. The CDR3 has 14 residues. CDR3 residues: CASGFAGARTEAFF. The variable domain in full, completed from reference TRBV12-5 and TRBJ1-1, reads DARVTQTPRHKVTEMGQEVTMRCQPILGHNTVFWYRQTMMQGLELLAYFRNRAPLDDSGMPKDRFSAEMPDATLATLKIQPSEPRDSAVYFCASGFAGARTEAFFGQGTRLTVV.

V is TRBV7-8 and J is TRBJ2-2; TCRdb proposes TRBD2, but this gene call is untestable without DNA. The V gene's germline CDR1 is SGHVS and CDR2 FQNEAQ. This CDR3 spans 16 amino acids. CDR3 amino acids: CASTEGASAITGELFF.

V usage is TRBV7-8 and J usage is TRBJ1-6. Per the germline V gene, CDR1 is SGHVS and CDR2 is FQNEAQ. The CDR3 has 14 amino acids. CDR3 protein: CASSLENSASPLHF.

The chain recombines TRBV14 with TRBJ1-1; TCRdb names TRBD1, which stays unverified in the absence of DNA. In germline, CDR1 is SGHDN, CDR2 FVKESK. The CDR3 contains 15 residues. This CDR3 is CASSLLGHMNTEAFF.

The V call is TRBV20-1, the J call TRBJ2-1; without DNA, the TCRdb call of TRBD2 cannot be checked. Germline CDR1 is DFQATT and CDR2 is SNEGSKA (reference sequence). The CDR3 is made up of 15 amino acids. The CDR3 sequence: CSARDSASGSNEQFF.

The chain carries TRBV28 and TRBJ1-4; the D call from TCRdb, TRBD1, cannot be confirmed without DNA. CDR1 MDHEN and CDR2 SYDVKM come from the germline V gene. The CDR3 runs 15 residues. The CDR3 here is CASRRGGATNEKLFF.

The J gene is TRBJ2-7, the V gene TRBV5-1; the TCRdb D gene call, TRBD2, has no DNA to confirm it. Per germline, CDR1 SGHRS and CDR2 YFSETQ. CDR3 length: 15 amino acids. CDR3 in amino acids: CASSLGLLPTYEQYF. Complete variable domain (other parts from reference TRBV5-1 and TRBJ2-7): KAGVTQTPRYLIKTRGQQVTLSCSPISGHRSVSWYQQTPGQGLQFLFEYFSETQRNKGNFPGRFSGRQFSNSRSEMNVSTLELGDSALYLCASSLGLLPTYEQYFGPGTRLTVT.

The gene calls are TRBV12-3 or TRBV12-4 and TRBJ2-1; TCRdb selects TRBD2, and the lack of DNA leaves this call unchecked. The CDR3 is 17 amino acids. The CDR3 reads CASSLEPGTHSYNEQFF.

CDR3 in amino acids: CASSSELAANYGYTF. The chain recombines TRBV7-9 with TRBJ1-2. Germline V lookup: CDR1 SEHNR, CDR2 FQNEAQ (reference sequence). The length of the CDR3 is 15 residues.

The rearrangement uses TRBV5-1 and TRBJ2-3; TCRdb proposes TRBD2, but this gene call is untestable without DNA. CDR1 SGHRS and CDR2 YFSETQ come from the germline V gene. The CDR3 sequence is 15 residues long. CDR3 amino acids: CASSRLAGGPDTQYF. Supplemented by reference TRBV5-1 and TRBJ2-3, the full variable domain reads KAGVTQTPRYLIKTRGQQVTLSCSPISGHRSVSWYQQTPGQGLQFLFEYFSETQRNKGNFPGRFSGRQFSNSRSEMNVSTLELGDSALYLCASSRLAGGPDTQYFGPGTRLTVL.

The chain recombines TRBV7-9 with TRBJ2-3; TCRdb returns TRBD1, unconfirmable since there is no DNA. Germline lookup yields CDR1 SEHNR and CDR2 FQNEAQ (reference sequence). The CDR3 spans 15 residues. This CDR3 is CASSSGRGYTDTQYF.

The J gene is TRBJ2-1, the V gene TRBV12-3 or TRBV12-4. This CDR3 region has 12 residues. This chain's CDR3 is CASSFGVQEQFF.

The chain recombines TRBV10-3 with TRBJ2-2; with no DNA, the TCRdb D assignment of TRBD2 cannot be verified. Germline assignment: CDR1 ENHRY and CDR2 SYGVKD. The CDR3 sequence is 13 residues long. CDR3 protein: CAISGREGVELFF.

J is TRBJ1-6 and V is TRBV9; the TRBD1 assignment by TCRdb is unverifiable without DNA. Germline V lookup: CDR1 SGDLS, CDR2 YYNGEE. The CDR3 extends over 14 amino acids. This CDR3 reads CASNNRDRGSPLHF.

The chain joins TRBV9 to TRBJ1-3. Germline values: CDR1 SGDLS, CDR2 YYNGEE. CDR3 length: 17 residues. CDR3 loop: CASSQGPLSKPGNTIYF.

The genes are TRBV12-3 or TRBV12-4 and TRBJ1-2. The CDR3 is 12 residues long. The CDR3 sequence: CASSTRNYGYTF.

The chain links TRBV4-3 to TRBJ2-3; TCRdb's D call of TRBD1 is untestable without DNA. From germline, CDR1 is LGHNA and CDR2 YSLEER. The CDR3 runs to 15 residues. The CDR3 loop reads CASSQGLVGRDTQYF.